This record looks at one T cell receptor beta chain sequence and its context. This clone was detected only once. Its recognized antigen is unknown. Base qualities are not at hand, and no much larger clone is one base apart. Receptor amplification or capture employed the immunoSEQ multiplex PCR assay. For the multiplex PCR, a mixture combining 60 forward primers for TCR Vbeta segments and 13 reverse primers for TCR Jbeta segments was used. A multiplex PCR assay on genomic DNA amplified the CDR3 region of rearranged TCR beta genes. On the Illumina HiSeq System, the amplified TCR beta libraries were sequenced as 87-base-pair reads. The source study handled its data this way. Across the 600 to 700 repertoires, a later analysis counted 80 million or so unique TCR beta chains, roughly 11 million of which were shared by at least two donors. Raw reads were error-corrected and collapsed into unique sequences with a nearest-neighbor algorithm that merged closely related sequences to remove PCR and sequencing errors. To assign V, D and J gene segments, CDR3 sequences were aligned to IMGT reference sequences. For a sequence to be retained, at least a six-nucleotide match to both a V gene segment and a J gene segment was required. Rearrangements were called productive when the CDR3 lacked stop codons and stayed in frame with V and J; all others were non-productive. Following IMGT convention, CDR3 was defined as the stretch from the second conserved V-encoded cysteine to the conserved J-encoded phenylalanine. Sequences without an unambiguous match to a single V gene segment were excluded from the earlier analysis of 450 to 750 of the donors. An earlier analysis of 587 of the donors classified V segments as functional when productive rearrangements were above 56.7% and as segregating when the standard deviation between donors was above 5%. A statistical classification framework was developed to diagnose cytomegalovirus status using the catalog of TCR beta chain sequences. In a later analysis, TCR nucleotide sequences were compared against IMGT/GENE-DB human TR gene sequences so that V and J genes could be assigned. Using the TCRdist pipeline, a later analysis assigned CDR3 sequences along with most-parsimonious VDJ recombination scenarios. In a later analysis, each TCR beta chain was defined by its CDR3 amino acid sequence together with its V-gene family, and reads without a unique V-gene family were excluded. A later analysis removed 600 or so highly shared, low-generation-probability nucleotide sequences to deal with suspected cross-contamination and a sequencing artifact. A later analysis calculated a clonal expansion index for each public chain from normalized within-repertoire ranks of inferred template counts. In a later analysis, generation probabilities were computed with a VDJ recombination model fitted to out-of-frame rearrangements, and the resulting probabilities were checked against IGoR. In a later analysis, TCR-TCR, TCR-HLA and TCR-CMV co-occurrence was scored with hypergeometric tests, and a repertoire-size bias correction was applied to TCR pairs. In a later analysis, false discovery rates were estimated by permuting HLA or CMV assignments 20 times. In a later analysis, co-occurring TCRs were grouped with DBSCAN, and TCRdist sequence similarity was added when clustering was performed within HLA-allele-positive subsets. Co-occurrence clustering excluded repertoires with fewer than 30,000 or more than 120,000 public chains, plus five with anomalous nucleotide sharing. TCRdb stores this immuneACCESS table with in-frame sequences only. Part of the clones is absent; in the studies checked, under half of the shortfall reflects unresolved V genes, and no reason is known for the rest. The V and J calls and the clone size are those of that table, but D and trimming were determined from the DNA. The sample table lists 140,000 or so clones, around 80% of them with a count of one. The ten largest clones represent 4.3% of the sample.

Sequences LNHDA (CDR1) and SQIVND (CDR2) are obtained from the germline V gene (reference sequence). The CDR3 holds 11 amino acids from the cysteine to the phenylalanine. Of all the DNA, just the CDR3 is kept, 33 bases in frame from base 1. Cut back by 7 bases and 10 bases, the V and J ends lie 11 bases apart. This record comes from a study of cytomegalovirus exposure and HLA in healthy donors (dated by TCRdb to about 2017). About the study as a whole: According to an earlier analysis of a few hundred of the donors, some 180 million T cells yielded roughly 100 million unique TCR beta sequences and about 300 Gb of sequence data. Every repertoire in the discovery cohort had been generated on one and the same sequencing platform. The study used immunosequencing to profile the T cell repertoires of approximately 690 subjects and linked those repertoires to cytomegalovirus serostatus. Typing coverage varied by locus: roughly 629-630 donors for A, B, C, DRB1 and DQB1; roughly 560 for DQA1; over 600 for DPA1; 400 to 480 for DPB1. A later genetic analysis used genome-wide SNP genotypes for about three fifths of the roughly 700 donors, treating that subset as a discovery cohort. To study patterns of TCR occurrence, a later analysis re-analyzed previously published TCR beta repertoires from 550 to 800 donors and added high-resolution HLA genotyping. Rather than using new phenotypic data, the later analysis identified candidate immune exposures from TCR beta sequences and from how often those sequences occurred across donors. HLA typing included class I and class II loci at four-digit resolution. To decide whether each TCR beta V gene segment behaved as functional or pseudogenic, an earlier analysis of fewer than 750 of the donors relied on high-throughput TCR beta sequencing. About 5 DR-DQ haplotypes were handled as single units for association and clustering, since linkage in the cohort was strong. The study aimed to test whether cataloging public T cell receptors could reveal signatures of past pathogen exposure. In addition to the first cohort of several hundred subjects, a separate validation cohort of approximately 120 different subjects was used. Of the 300 to 450 genotyped donors, roughly 80% were placed in the genetic ancestry cluster associated with self-reported Caucasian donors. About 280 gigabases of sequencing data and 91 million or so unique TCR sequences made up an early release that covered around 640 HLA-typed donors. Donor age, sex, ethnicity and CMV serostatus were compiled together with the repertoire data. Among around 400 genotyped donors of the cohort, an average of roughly 230,000 unique TCR beta nucleotide sequences was sequenced per donor, of which about 18% were non-productive. High-throughput TCR immunosequencing, statistical association of individual TCRs with disease status, and machine learning were combined to predict cytomegalovirus infection status.

Summary of the overall study and its limitations: Some IMGT-functional V segments, including TRBV6-2 and TRBV6-3, could not be distinguished by the 87-base-pair reads and were therefore excluded. Cytomegalovirus status was reported to be diagnosed by the classifier with high specificity and sensitivity in both the original and validation cohorts. According to the authors, the approach could potentially be generalized to other disease states and immunological phenotypes. Because counts were too low, fewer than 20 rarely observed V segments, including chromosome 9 orphons, were excluded from the earlier analysis of about 500 of the donors. Linkage disequilibrium might explain the correlated functional status among segregating V segments, but an unknown experimental factor could not be ruled out. In a later analysis, most CMV-associated TCR beta chains were found to appear HLA-restricted, with HLA associations seemingly driven largely by CMV exposure. In vitro tests confirmed that a few of the cytomegalovirus-associated TCR beta chains recognize cytomegalovirus antigens. According to a later genetic analysis, donors in an Asian-associated ancestry cluster had fewer N-insertions in productive TCRs than the approximately 700-donor mean. V-gene and J-gene trimming of TCR beta chains was associated with a missense DCLRE1C variant in a later genetic analysis, and the association was replicated in an independent cohort. A total of 150 to 200 TCR beta chains were listed by the study as associated with cytomegalovirus. In an earlier analysis of 587 of the donors, most TCR beta V segments appeared in productive rearrangements about 87% or about 30% of the time, broadly matching IMGT annotations. A later analysis reported that several top co-occurrence clusters appeared linked to parvovirus B19, influenza, CMV and Epstein-Barr virus. A later analysis found that TCR association rates varied across HLA loci, with DRB1 alleles showing the most associated TCRs and HLA-C alleles the fewest. A later analysis found that HLA-associated TCR beta chains were more clonally expanded and had lower generation probabilities than equally common non-associated chains. A further reported finding was that TCR beta sequences accurately predicted the HLA-A and HLA-B alleles for most subjects in the first cohort. This cohort had only TCR beta chains sequenced, and the lack of alpha or paired-chain data limited which features could be detected. For the cohort, immune exposure information was limited to CMV serostatus. Presence/absence analyses assumed roughly uniform sequencing depth across donors, an assumption that may not hold. While some public TCRs were present in many individuals, most TCR sequences turned up only very rarely across donors. The sequencing pipeline was judged likely to have produced a cluster of highly shared sequence variants as a technical artifact. Specific HLA alleles were associated with 15,000 to 20,000 TCR beta sequences at a false discovery rate of 0.05 in a later analysis. Because some donors lacked HLA typing at each locus, the association tests relied only on the typed subset. When HLA alleles, especially DR and DQ, strongly co-occurred, TCR associations were difficult to assign to individual alleles.

The cohort consisted of 600 or so healthy bone marrow donors. At the time of sampling, all cohort members were nominally healthy, though unrecorded immune exposures were likely present. The donor was CMV seropositive and belonged to the group of 250 to 350 seropositive cohort members. A peripheral blood sample was provided by each donor, and peripheral blood mononuclear cells were used for TCR beta sequencing. The Qiagen DNeasy Blood Extraction Kit was used to extract genomic DNA from the blood cell samples. What was sequenced was PBMCs. Here the chain combines TRBV19 and TRBJ2-1; the best D guess is TRBD1, with 6 bases matching. The receptor was derived from a woman in her thirties or forties in good health and CMV-seropositive. The sequenced DNA: TGTGCCAGTACCTCAGGGGCGGAGCAGTTCTTC. Translated, it reads CASTSGAEQFF.